This T cell receptor (beta chain) was recovered during a study of OX40 agonist ivuxolimab in advanced cancers. Study background: Dose-escalation patients suffered from hepatocellular carcinoma, melanoma, renal cell or head and neck cancer.

The repertoire was sequenced with immunoSEQ multiplex PCR; TCRdb's copy has only in-frame clones and lacks some. The sample includes tens of thousands of clones, around 81% of them seen just once. V was shortened by 8 bases and J by 10 bases, with 12 bases between the two germline ends. Germline CDR1 reads SEHNR; CDR2 reads FQNEAQ (reference sequence). The CDR3 loop spans 12 amino acids. This chain joins TRBV7-9 and TRBJ1-6; D gene unclear. This sequence originates from an adult with an advanced solid tumor such as melanoma, head and neck, liver or kidney cancer. The starting material was CD4+ or CD8+ T cells sorted from blood, obtained in a trial of the OX40 agonist ivuxolimab. DNA of the CDR3: TGTGCCAGCTCTGATAGGGTATCACCCCTCCACTTT. Translated: CASSDRVSPLHF.